What follows are 22 T cell receptor beta chains derived from one specimen sequenced in a study of post-analysis software for immune sequencing data. These receptors' targets are unknown. Unique molecular identifiers had been added to the TCR beta cDNA libraries. TCRdb re-called the PCR reads with MiXCR, one entry per CDR3 protein. The sample lists about 540,000 distinct CDR3 sequences; under 40% were seen once. Study observations and caveats: Five or six TRBV segments were significantly more frequent in patients than in controls. TRBV5-6, TRBV5-1 and TRBV20-1 were among these segments.

The sequenced sample consisted of blood. Receptors were obtained from a girl younger than 18 with multiple sclerosis.

This clonotype turned up a few times. The chain combines TRBV7-9 with TRBJ2-1; TRBD1 agrees at 7 bases. Germline trimming cut 4 bases from V and 0 bases from J; bases unmatched to any gene: 6. The CDR3 spans 16 residues. CDR1 is SEHNR and CDR2 is FQNEAQ in the germline V gene (reference sequence). CDR3 DNA sequence: TGTGCCAGCAGCTCCCGGACAGGCTTCTCCTACAATGAGCAGTTCTTC. Protein sequence: CASSSRTGFSYNEQFF.

This chain connects TRBV5-1 to TRBJ1-4; 8 bases fit TRBD1. Losses at the gene ends were 2 bases for V and 7 bases for J; bases not matched to a gene: 7. Germline-derived CDR1 and CDR2 are SGHRS and YFSETQ. This CDR3 has 15 amino acids. CDR3 region: CASSFYQGASEKLFF. The CDR3 DNA sequence: TGCGCCAGCAGCTTTTACCAGGGGGCATCTGAAAAACTGTTTTTT.

This rearrangement joins TRBV5-1 to TRBJ2-3; 10 bases map to TRBD2. CDR3 length: 16 amino acids. In germline, CDR1 is SGHRS, CDR2 YFSETQ. V lost 4 bases to trimming and J lost 3 bases; unmatched junction nucleotides: 8. CDR3 sequence: CASSKAQRGGTDTQYF. CDR3 sequence (DNA): TGCGCCAGCAGCAAAGCTCAGCGGGGGGGAACAGATACGCAGTATTTT. The full variable domain, completed using reference TRBV5-1 and TRBJ2-3, is KAGVTQTPRYLIKTRGQQVTLSCSPISGHRSVSWYQQTPGQGLQFLFEYFSETQRNKGNFPGRFSGRQFSNSRSEMNVSTLELGDSALYLCASSKAQRGGTDTQYFGPGTRLTVL.

The chain couples TRBV7-2 to TRBJ2-5; D is unclear. Trimming stripped 1 base from V and 5 bases from J, with 8 bases between. Per germline, CDR1 SGHTA and CDR2 FQGNSA. The CDR3 covers 13 residues. This CDR3 reads CASSLGRWETQYF. The CDR3 DNA is TGTGCCAGCAGCTTAGGAAGGTGGGAGACCCAGTACTTC.

The CDR3 bases are TGCAGCGTTGAAGGGGAGGTCTGGTTCAATGAGCAGTTCTTC. Translated: CSVEGEVWFNEQFF. The rearrangement uses TRBV29-1 and TRBJ2-1, with D tentatively TRBD2 (6 bases). Trimming removed 1 base from V and 6 bases from J, with 13 bases in between. This CDR3 region has 14 residues. In germline, CDR1 is SQVTM, CDR2 ANQGSEA.

Points on this clonotype: At one of its ends the junction is not consistent with the germline gene, which may arise from a read error. The gene calls are TRBV29-1 and TRBJ1-5; 7 bases line up with TRBD1. The length of the CDR3 is 12 residues. In germline, CDR1 is SQVTM, CDR2 ANQGSEA. The CDR3 nucleotides read TGCAGCGTTCGGGACAGCCATCAGCCCCGGCATTTT. Translating gives CSVRDSHQPRHF.

This clonotype was found many times. The chain recombines TRBV18 with TRBJ1-2, with D perhaps TRBD1 (6 bases). Per germline, CDR1 KGHSH and CDR2 LQKENI. Trimming stripped 5 bases from V and 8 bases from J, with 12 bases between. The CDR3 sequence is 12 residues long. For the CDR3, the DNA is TGTGCCAGCTCATCGGACAGTTTGGGCTACACCTTC. Protein product: CASSSDSLGYTF.

The rearrangement links TRBV29-1 to TRBJ2-5, with D tentatively TRBD2 (7 bases). The CDR3 covers 13 residues. Germline V gene data show CDR1 as SQVTM and CDR2 as ANQGSEA. Trimming removed 3 bases at V and 4 bases at J, with 12 bases between. CDR3 DNA: TGCAGCGTTGAGCGGGGGCGGTTAGAGACCCAGTACTTC. Protein sequence: CSVERGRLETQYF.

The J gene is TRBJ2-3, the V gene TRBV5-6, with D possibly being TRBD1 (6 bases). The CDR3 consists of 16 residues. The germline V gene encodes CDR1 SGHDT and CDR2 YYEEEE. Trimming removed 4 bases from V and 0 bases from J, with 15 bases in between. The chain's CDR3 is CASSMAVDRSTDTQYF. CDR3 bases: TGTGCCAGCAGCATGGCAGTCGACAGGAGCACAGATACGCAGTATTTT.

J is TRBJ2-5 and V is TRBV12-3 or TRBV12-4; 9 bases align to TRBD1. CDR3 length equals 16 residues. V shed 7 bases and J 3 bases; nucleotides not matched to a gene: 12. CDR3 loop: CASTGNPGQGEETQYF. CDR3 coding DNA: TGTGCCAGCACCGGAAATCCGGGACAGGGAGAAGAGACCCAGTACTTC.

This clonotype was picked up a small number of times. The chain couples TRBV6-2 or TRBV6-3 to TRBJ2-7; possibly TRBD1 or TRBD2 for D (5 bases each). The end of the DNA fits TRBJ2-5 better, so the J call may be wrong. CDR1 and CDR2 (germline): MNHEY, SVGEGT. This CDR3 has 13 residues. The CDR3 DNA reads as TGTGCCAGCAGTTACGGGGGATCTGGGACCCAGTACTTC. It yields the protein CASSYGGSGTQYF.

The chain uses TRBV5-6 and TRBJ1-1; unclear D gene. CDR3 length: 13 residues. Trimming removed 0 bases from V and 6 bases from J, with 9 bases in between. Germline CDR1 SGHDT, CDR2 YYEEEE. CDR3 nucleotides: TGTGCCAGCAGCTTGGTTGAGGCCGCTGAAGCTTTCTTT. Translating it yields CASSLVEAAEAFF.

This clonotype has a handful of counts. The J gene is TRBJ2-7, the V gene TRBV14, with D unclear. This CDR3 is 11 amino acids long. With 0 bases removed from V and 9 bases from J, the gap between germline ends came to 6 bases. Germline CDR1 reads SGHDN; CDR2 reads FVKESK. CDR3 loop: CASSQERVQYF. Written as DNA, the CDR3 is TGTGCCAGCAGCCAAGAAAGGGTGCAGTACTTC.

The table lists this clonotype with a few counts. V is TRBV20-1 and J is TRBJ2-1, with D uncertain. The CDR3 extends over 19 amino acids. Germline CDR1 is DFQATT and CDR2 is SNEGSKA (reference sequence). V was shortened by 0 bases and J by 15 bases, with 36 bases between the two germline ends. The CDR3 reads CSARDLTRAPTMSSGMRFF. The CDR3 nucleotides read TGCAGTGCTAGAGATCTAACCCGAGCTCCTACAATGAGCAGTGGGATGAGGTTCTTC.

This clonotype was detected a few times. The chain employs TRBV2 and TRBJ1-1, with TRBD1 identical over 9 bases. The CDR3 sequence is 15 residues long. V lost 6 bases to trimming and J lost 3 bases; unmatched junction nucleotides: 8. Germline lookup yields CDR1 SNHLY and CDR2 FYNNEI. CDR3 DNA sequence: TGTGCCAGCAGACCCCCGGGACAGGGTCACACTGAAGCTTTCTTT. This codes for CASRPPGQGHTEAFF.

J is TRBJ2-1 and V is TRBV15, with TRBD2 matching over 7 bases. V lost 0 bases to trimming and J lost 5 bases; unmatched junction nucleotides: 4. This CDR3 region has 15 residues. The germline gives CDR1 LNHNV, CDR2 YYDKDF (reference sequence). This CDR3 reads CATSREGGWNNEQFF. The CDR3 DNA sequence: TGTGCCACCAGCAGAGAGGGAGGGTGGAACAATGAGCAGTTCTTC. The full variable domain, its missing parts supplied by reference TRBV15 and TRBJ2-1, is DAMVIQNPRYQVTQFGKPVTLSCSQTLNHNVMYWYQQKSSQAPKLLFHYYDKDFNNEADTPDNFQSRRPNTSFCFLDIRSPGLGDTAMYLCATSREGGWNNEQFFGPGTRLTVL.

The rearrangement uses TRBV7-8 and TRBJ2-7, with a weak D call TRBD1 (7 bases). CDR3 length: 15 amino acids. V was cut by 4 bases and J by 7 bases, with 20 bases left in between. Germline V gene lookup returns CDR1 SGHVS and CDR2 FQNEAQ. The CDR3 sequence is CASSWTASSGGEQYF. CDR3 coding DNA: TGTGCCAGCAGCTGGACGGCCTCCTCAGGGGGGGAGCAGTACTTC.

The rearrangement uses TRBV20-1 and TRBJ2-1; 7 nucleotides align to TRBD1. The trim removed 3 bases at V and 8 bases at J, leaving 13 bases unmatched. CDR1 and CDR2 (germline): DFQATT, SNEGSKA (reference sequence). The CDR3 length is 15 residues. The CDR3 here is CSASAGTRGSDEQFF. The DNA for the CDR3 is TGCAGTGCTAGCGCCGGGACCAGGGGGAGTGATGAGCAGTTCTTC.

This clonotype has only a few counts. The CDR3 sequence: CSARETRGRYEQYF. The CDR3 DNA sequence: TGCAGTGCTAGAGAGACCAGGGGGAGGTACGAGCAGTACTTC. This chain joins TRBV20-1 and TRBJ2-7; D possibly corresponds to TRBD1 (7 bases). Germline CDR1 DFQATT, CDR2 SNEGSKA (reference sequence). The ends were cut back, 0 bases at V and 4 bases at J, with 13 bases in the middle. This CDR3 contains 14 residues.

The chain couples TRBV29-1 to TRBJ2-4; D may be TRBD1 or TRBD2 (7 bases each). The last part of the DNA fits TRBJ2-7 better; the J call may be wrong. The CDR3 covers 14 residues. CDR1 and CDR2 (germline): SQVTM, ANQGSEA. The CDR3: CSVEPGRGGHEQYF. CDR3 sequence (DNA): TGCAGCGTTGAACCCGGCAGGGGGGGACACGAGCAGTACTTC.

In this sample, this clonotype turned up a few times. The CDR3 protein is CAINSGTGLRDTQYF. For the CDR3, the DNA is TGTGCCATAAACTCCGGGACAGGGCTGAGAGATACGCAGTATTTT. The V gene is TRBV10-3, the J gene TRBJ2-3, with TRBD1 matching over 9 bases. Germline assignment: CDR1 ENHRY and CDR2 SYGVKD. V shed 9 bases and J 5 bases; nucleotides not matched to a gene: 12. This CDR3 spans 15 amino acids.

This clonotype has only a few counts. This chain uses TRBV10-3 with TRBJ2-2; 7 positions match TRBD1. Germline CDR1 reads ENHRY; CDR2 reads SYGVKD. This CDR3 region has 14 residues. J lost 4 bases, V lost 10 bases, and 9 bases had no gene match. The CDR3 region has the DNA TGTGCCACGACACAGGGGCCGCGCACCGGGGAGCTGTTTTTT. This sequence encodes CATTQGPRTGELFF.